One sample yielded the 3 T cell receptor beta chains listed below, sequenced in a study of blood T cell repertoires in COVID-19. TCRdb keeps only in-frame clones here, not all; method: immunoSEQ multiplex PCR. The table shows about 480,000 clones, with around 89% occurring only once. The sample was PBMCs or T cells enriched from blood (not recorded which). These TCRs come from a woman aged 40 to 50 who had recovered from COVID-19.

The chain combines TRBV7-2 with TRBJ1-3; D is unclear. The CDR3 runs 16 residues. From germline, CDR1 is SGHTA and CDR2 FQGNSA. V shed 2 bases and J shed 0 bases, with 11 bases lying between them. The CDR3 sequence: CASSLFSTSSGNTIYF. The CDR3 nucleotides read TGTGCCAGCAGCTTATTTTCCACATCCTCTGGAAACACCATATATTTT.

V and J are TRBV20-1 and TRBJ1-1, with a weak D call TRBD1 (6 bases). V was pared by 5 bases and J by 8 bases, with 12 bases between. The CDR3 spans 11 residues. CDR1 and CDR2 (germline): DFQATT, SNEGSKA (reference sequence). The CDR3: CSAPTGGEAFF. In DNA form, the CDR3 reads TGCAGTGCTCCGACTGGGGGCGAAGCTTTCTTT.

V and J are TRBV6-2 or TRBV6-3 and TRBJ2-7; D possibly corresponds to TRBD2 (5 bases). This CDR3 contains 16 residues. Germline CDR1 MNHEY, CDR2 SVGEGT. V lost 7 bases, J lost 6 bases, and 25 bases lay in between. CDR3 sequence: CASTPTDSFYRGEQYF. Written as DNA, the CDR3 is TGTGCCAGCACCCCCACGGACTCCTTCTATCGGGGCGAGCAGTACTTC.